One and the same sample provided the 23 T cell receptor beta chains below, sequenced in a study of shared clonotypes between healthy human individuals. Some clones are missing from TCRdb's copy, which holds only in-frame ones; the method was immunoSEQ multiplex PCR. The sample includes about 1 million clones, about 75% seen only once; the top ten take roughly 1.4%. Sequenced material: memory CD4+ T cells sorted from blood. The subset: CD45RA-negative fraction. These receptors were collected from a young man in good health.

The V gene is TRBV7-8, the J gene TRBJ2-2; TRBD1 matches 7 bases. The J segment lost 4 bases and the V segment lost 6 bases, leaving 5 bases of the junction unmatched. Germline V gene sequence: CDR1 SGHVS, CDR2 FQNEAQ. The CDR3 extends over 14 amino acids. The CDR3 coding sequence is TGTGCCAGCAGGTTTGACAGGGTCACCGGGGAGCTGTTTTTT. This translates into CASRFDRVTGELFF.

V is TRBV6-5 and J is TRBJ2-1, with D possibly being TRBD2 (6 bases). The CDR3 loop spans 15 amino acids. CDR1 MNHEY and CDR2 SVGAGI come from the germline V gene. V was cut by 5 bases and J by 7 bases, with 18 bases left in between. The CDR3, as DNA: TGTGCCAGCAGTCCAGCTGGGGCGGGGATGAATGAGCAGTTCTTC. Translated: CASSPAGAGMNEQFF.

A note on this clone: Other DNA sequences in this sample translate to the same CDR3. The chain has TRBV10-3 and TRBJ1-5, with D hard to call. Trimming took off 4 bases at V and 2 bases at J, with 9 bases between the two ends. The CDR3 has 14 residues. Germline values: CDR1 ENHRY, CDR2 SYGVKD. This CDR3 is CAISGGEGNQPQHF. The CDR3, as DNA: TGTGCCATCAGTGGCGGGGAGGGCAATCAGCCCCAGCATTTT.

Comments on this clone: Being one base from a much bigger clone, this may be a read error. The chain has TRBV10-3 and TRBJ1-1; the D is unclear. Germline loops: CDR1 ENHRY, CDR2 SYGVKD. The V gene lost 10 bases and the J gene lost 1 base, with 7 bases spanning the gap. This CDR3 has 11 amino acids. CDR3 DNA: TGTGCCACCAGCAGGAACACTGAAGCTTTCTTT. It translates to CATSRNTEAFF.

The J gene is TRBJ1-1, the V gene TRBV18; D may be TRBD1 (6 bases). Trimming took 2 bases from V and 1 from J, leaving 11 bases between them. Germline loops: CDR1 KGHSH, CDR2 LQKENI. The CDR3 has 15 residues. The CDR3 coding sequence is TGTGCCAGCTCACCAGAACAGGGTCAGAACACTGAAGCTTTCTTT. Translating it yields CASSPEQGQNTEAFF.

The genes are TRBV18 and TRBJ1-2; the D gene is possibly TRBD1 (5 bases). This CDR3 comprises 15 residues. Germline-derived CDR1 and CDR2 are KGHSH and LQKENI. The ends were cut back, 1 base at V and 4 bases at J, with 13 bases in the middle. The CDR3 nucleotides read TGTGCCAGCTCACCACTCTTAGGGGAACTCTATGGCTACACCTTC. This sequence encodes CASSPLLGELYGYTF. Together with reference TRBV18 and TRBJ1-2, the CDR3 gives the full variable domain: NAGVMQNPRHLVRRRGQEARLRCSPMKGHSHVYWYRQLPEEGLKFMVYLQKENIIDESGMPKERFSAEFPKEGPSILRIQQVVRGDSAAYFCASSPLLGELYGYTFGSGTRLTVV.

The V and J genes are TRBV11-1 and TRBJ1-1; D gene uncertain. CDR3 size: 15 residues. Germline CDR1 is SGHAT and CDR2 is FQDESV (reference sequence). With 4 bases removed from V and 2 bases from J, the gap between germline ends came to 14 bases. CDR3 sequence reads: CASSYPRGPNTEAFF. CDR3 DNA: TGTGCCAGCAGCTACCCGCGTGGGCCCAACACTGAAGCTTTCTTT.

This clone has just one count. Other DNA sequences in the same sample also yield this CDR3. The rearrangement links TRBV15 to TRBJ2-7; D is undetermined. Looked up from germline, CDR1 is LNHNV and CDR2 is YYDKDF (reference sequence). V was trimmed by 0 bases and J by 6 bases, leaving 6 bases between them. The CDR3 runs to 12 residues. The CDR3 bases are TGTGCCACCAGCAGAGATTTACGCGAGCAGTACTTC. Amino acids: CATSRDLREQYF. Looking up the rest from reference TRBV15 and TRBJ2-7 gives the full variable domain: DAMVIQNPRYQVTQFGKPVTLSCSQTLNHNVMYWYQQKSSQAPKLLFHYYDKDFNNEADTPDNFQSRRPNTSFCFLDIRSPGLGDTAMYLCATSRDLREQYFGPGTRLTVT.

This CDR3 is CASSSGTGVGKETQYF. CDR3 DNA sequence: TGTGCCAGCAGCTCTGGGACAGGGGTGGGGAAAGAGACCCAGTACTTC. This chain joins TRBV5-4 and TRBJ2-5, with 10 bases identical to TRBD1. J lost 3 bases, V lost 3 bases, and 8 bases had no gene match. There are 16 residues in the CDR3. Germline V gene lookup returns CDR1 SGHNT and CDR2 YYREEE (reference sequence).

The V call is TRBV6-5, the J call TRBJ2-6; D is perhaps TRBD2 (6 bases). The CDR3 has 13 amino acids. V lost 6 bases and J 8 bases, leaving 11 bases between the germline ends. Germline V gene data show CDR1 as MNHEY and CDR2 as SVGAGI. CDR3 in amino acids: CASSRRGTNVLTF. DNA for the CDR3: TGTGCCAGCAGCCGACGGGGGACCAACGTCCTGACTTTC.

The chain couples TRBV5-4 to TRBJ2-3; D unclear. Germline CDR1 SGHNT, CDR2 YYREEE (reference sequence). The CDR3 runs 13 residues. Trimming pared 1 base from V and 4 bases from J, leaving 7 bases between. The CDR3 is CASSLYAADTQYF. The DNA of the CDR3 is TGTGCCAGCAGCTTGTATGCGGCAGATACGCAGTATTTT.

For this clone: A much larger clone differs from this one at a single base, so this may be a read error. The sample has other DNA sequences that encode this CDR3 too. CDR3 DNA sequence: TGTGCCAGCAGCTTAGACGAGGGGCAGCCCCAGCATTTT. Translation: CASSLDEGQPQHF. This chain joins TRBV7-9 and TRBJ1-5; D perhaps matches TRBD1 (5 bases). Looked up from germline, CDR1 is SEHNR and CDR2 is FQNEAQ (reference sequence). The germline V and J ends were trimmed by 1 base and 7 bases, with 8 bases remaining between them. The CDR3 length is 13 residues.

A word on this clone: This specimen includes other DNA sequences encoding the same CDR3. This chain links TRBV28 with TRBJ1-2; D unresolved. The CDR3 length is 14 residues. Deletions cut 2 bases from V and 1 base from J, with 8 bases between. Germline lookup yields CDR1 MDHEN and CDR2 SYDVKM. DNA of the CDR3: TGTGCCAGCAGTTTACCAGGAGGTAACTATGGCTACACCTTC. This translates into CASSLPGGNYGYTF.

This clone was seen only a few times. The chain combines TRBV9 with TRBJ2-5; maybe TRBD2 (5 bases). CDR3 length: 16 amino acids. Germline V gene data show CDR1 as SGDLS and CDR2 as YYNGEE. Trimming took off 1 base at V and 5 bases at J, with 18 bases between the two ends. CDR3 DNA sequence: TGTGCCAGCAGCGTAACCCCTCCGGGGTCTCGGGAGACCCAGTACTTC. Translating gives CASSVTPPGSRETQYF.

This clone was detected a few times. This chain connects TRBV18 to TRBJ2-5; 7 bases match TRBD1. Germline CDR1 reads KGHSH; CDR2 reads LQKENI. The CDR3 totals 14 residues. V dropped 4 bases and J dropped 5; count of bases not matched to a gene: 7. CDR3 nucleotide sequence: TGTGCCAGCTCACTCGAGGGGGCGAGGGAGACCCAGTACTTC. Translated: CASSLEGARETQYF.

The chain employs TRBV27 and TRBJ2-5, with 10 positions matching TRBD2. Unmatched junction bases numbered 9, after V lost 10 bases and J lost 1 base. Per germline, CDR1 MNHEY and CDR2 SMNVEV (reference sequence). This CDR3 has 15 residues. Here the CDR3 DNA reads TGTGCCACCACCTCTAGCGGGGGCCTCCAAGAGACCCAGTACTTC. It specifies CATTSSGGLQETQYF.

CDR3 nucleotides: TGTGCCAGCAGAGGGGCGGGGCTAGCGGGGGTGAGCTCCTACAATGAGCAGTTCTTC. Translated, it gives CASRGAGLAGVSSYNEQFF. The gene calls are TRBV2 and TRBJ2-1; 10 positions agree with TRBD2. Germline V gives CDR1 SNHLY, CDR2 FYNNEI. CDR3 size: 19 residues. V was pared by 6 bases and J by 0 bases, with 14 bases of the junction left unmatched.

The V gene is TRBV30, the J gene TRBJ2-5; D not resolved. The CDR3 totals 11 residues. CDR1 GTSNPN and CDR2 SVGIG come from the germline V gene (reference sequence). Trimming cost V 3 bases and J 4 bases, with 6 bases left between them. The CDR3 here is CAWSLPETQYF. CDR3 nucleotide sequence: TGTGCCTGGAGCCTTCCAGAGACCCAGTACTTC.

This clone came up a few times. CDR3 sequence (DNA): TGTGCCACCAGCAGGGATCAGGGGGCAACTAATGAAAAACTGTTTTTT. Translating it yields CATSRDQGATNEKLFF. The chain has TRBV15 and TRBJ1-4, with 7 bases matching TRBD1. Germline V gene lookup returns CDR1 LNHNV and CDR2 YYDKDF (reference sequence). The CDR3 consists of 16 residues. Trimming took 3 bases from V and 0 from J; bases not matched to a gene: 4. The variable domain in full, with the rest retrieved from reference TRBV15 and TRBJ1-4, is DAMVIQNPRYQVTQFGKPVTLSCSQTLNHNVMYWYQQKSSQAPKLLFHYYDKDFNNEADTPDNFQSRRPNTSFCFLDIRSPGLGDTAMYLCATSRDQGATNEKLFFGSGTQLSVL.

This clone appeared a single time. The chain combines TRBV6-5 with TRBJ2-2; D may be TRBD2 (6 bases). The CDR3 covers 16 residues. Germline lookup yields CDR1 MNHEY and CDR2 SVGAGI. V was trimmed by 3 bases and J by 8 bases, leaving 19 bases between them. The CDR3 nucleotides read TGTGCCAGCAGTTATACGGCGGGGAAGAAGAGGGGGGAGCTGTTTTTT. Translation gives CASSYTAGKKRGELFF.

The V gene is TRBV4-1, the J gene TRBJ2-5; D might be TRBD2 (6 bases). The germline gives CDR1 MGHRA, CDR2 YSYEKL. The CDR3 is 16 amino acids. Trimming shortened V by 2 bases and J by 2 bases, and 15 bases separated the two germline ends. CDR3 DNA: TGCGCCAGCAGCCAATCAAGGGGACGGGGGCAAGAGACCCAGTACTTC. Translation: CASSQSRGRGQETQYF.

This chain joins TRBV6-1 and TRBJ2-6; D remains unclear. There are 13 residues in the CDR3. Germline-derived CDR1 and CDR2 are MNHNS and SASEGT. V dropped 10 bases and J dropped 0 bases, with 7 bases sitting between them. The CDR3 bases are TGTGCCACCCAGTACTCTGGGGCCAACGTCCTGACTTTC. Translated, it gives CATQYSGANVLTF.

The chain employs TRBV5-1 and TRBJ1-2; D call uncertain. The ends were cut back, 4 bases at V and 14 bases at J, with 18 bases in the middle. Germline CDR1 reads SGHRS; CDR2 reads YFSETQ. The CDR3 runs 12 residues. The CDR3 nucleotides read TGCGCCAGCAGCCTTATATCCCGCCCGTGGACCTTC. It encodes CASSLISRPWTF.